These T cell receptor beta chains were read from a single sample in a study of blood T cells in healthy people across ages. TCRdb reprocessed the 5' RACE reads with MiXCR, giving one entry per CDR3 protein. The sample lists some 1.6 million distinct CDR3 sequences; about 31% were seen once. Sample: blood. The receptors stem from a woman in her 30s in good health. Both conserved end residues are part of each CDR3. Fields, in order: clone size, D gene, V gene, J gene, CDR3 DNA, CDR3 protein. D genes are given only for firm matches. Where a row states a size, it is once, few, many or the class of an expanded clone; other rows omit it.

few	TRBD2	TRBV28	TRBJ2-7	TGTGCCAGCAGTTTAAGCCCCGCGGGAGGGATTGGGTACGAGCAGTACTTC	CASSLSPAGGIGYEQYF
-	-	TRBV20-1	TRBJ2-7	TGCAGTGCTAGAGTTTGGGGGACTCCCTACAATGAGCAGTACTTC	CSARVWGTPYNEQYF
few	-	TRBV9	TRBJ1-2	TGTGCCAGCAGCGCCCGGAGAGGCACGGATGGCTACACCTTC	CASSARRGTDGYTF
-	TRBD2	TRBV11-2	TRBJ2-5	TGTGCCAGCAGCTCCGACCGGACTAGCGGGGGGACCCAGTACTTC	CASSSDRTSGGTQYF
-	-	TRBV20-1	TRBJ1-1	TGCAGTGCTAGAATTGGTGAAGCTTTCTTT	CSARIGEAFF
once	TRBD2	TRBV20-1	TRBJ2-3	TGCAGTGCTTCCCGACTAGCGGGGGGGATAACAGATACGCAGTATTTT	CSASRLAGGITDTQYF
many	-	TRBV6-5	TRBJ2-1	TGTGCCAGCAGTTACGGCGGGGACCGAGTCGGCCCGAGCTCCTACAATGAGCAGTTCTTC	CASSYGGDRVGPSSYNEQFF
-	-	TRBV6-5	TRBJ2-3	TGTGCCAGCAGGCTAGCCCATTTGGCAGATACGCAGTATTTT	CASRLAHLADTQYF
-	TRBD1	TRBV28	TRBJ1-2	TGTGCCAACACCCCCGGGACAGGGGGGGATGGCTACACCTTC	CANTPGTGGDGYTF
-	TRBD1	TRBV3-1	TRBJ2-7	TGTGCCAGCAGCCAGGGTAAAGACAGGGTGGTCCACGAGCAGTACTTC	CASSQGKDRVVHEQYF
few	-	TRBV7-2	TRBJ1-5	TGTGCCAGCAGCTTAGCCGTTACCCTGACTGATCAGCCCCAGCATTTT	CASSLAVTLTDQPQHF
-	TRBD2	TRBV7-3	TRBJ2-5	TGTGCCAGCAGCCGCGGACTAGCGGGGGGCGGAGAGACCCAGTACTTC	CASSRGLAGGGETQYF
-	-	TRBV14	TRBJ2-7	TGTGCCAGCAGCCCCTCCCGGACACCATTGGGGGAGCAGTACTTC	CASSPSRTPLGEQYF
once	TRBD2	TRBV9	TRBJ2-1	TGTGTCAGCAGCGTAGGGCTAGCGGGAGATGGTCATGAGCAGTTCTTC	CVSSVGLAGDGHEQFF
-	TRBD1	TRBV9	TRBJ1-1	TGTGCCAGCAGCAGACAGGGGTGGGACACTGAAGCTTTCTTT	CASSRQGWDTEAFF
-	-	TRBV6-1	TRBJ1-2	TGTGCCAGCAGTGATCGCGTCGGCTTCACAGGGAGTGATGGCTACACCTTC	CASSDRVGFTGSDGYTF
many	-	TRBV4-1	TRBJ1-6	TGCGCCAGCAGCCCACGACAGGAAAGCTCCTATAATTCACCCCTCCACTTT	CASSPRQESSYNSPLHF
-	-	TRBV20-1	TRBJ1-5	TGCAGTGCTAGAGGACCGGGGCCGGGACAGCCCCAGCATTTT	CSARGPGPGQPQHF
-	-	TRBV27	TRBJ2-7	TGTGCCAGCAGTCCCGGGGCTCACGAGCAGTACTTC	CASSPGAHEQYF
-	-	TRBV3-1	TRBJ1-5	TGTGCCAGCAGCCCGTGGGACCCGCGAGGCAATCAGCCCCAGCATTTT	CASSPWDPRGNQPQHF
-	TRBD1	TRBV2	TRBJ1-1	TGTGCCAGCAGTGATGCTACAACCAGGGGGATGAACACTGAAGCTTTCTTT	CASSDATTRGMNTEAFF
-	-	TRBV30	TRBJ2-1	TGTGCCTGGAGGGCGGGCCATTACAATGAGCAGTTCTTC	CAWRAGHYNEQFF
-	-	TRBV3-1	TRBJ1-2	TGTGCCAGCAGTCTCCGGGACATCTCGTCTGGCTACACCTTC	CASSLRDISSGYTF
few	TRBD2	TRBV6-5	TRBJ2-1	TGTGCCAGCAAGGGTTTAGCGGGAGTAAAAGGGAATGAGCAGTTCTTC	CASKGLAGVKGNEQFF
once	-	TRBV20-1	TRBJ1-3	TGCAGTGCTAGAAACAGCCTCTCTGGAAACACCATATATTTT	CSARNSLSGNTIYF
-	-	TRBV7-2	TRBJ2-7	TGTGCCGCGGGGCGGGACCACTCCTACGAGCAGTACTTC	CAAGRDHSYEQYF
few	TRBD1	TRBV5-6	TRBJ2-1	TGTGCCAGCAGCTCCAGACAGGGGATGAATGAGCAGTTCTTC	CASSSRQGMNEQFF
-	-	TRBV2	TRBJ2-7	TGTGCCAGCAAGTCCGGGTCCTACGAGCAGTACTTC	CASKSGSYEQYF
-	-	TRBV30	TRBJ2-7	TGTGCCTGGAGTGTAGGACAGAGGCTCGAGCAGTACTTC	CAWSVGQRLEQYF
-	TRBD1	TRBV2	TRBJ2-7	TGTGCCAGCCGCCGGGGTGAGGACAGGAGCCACGAGCAGTACTTC	CASRRGEDRSHEQYF
-	-	TRBV4-2	TRBJ1-1	TGTGCCAGCAGCGGAGAGGGGGGGTGGCCCACTGAAGCTTTCTTT	CASSGEGGWPTEAFF
once	TRBD1	TRBV28	TRBJ1-1	TGTGCCAGCAGTTTAGACCGGACAGGGGGCTCCAGGACTGAAGCTTTCTTT	CASSLDRTGGSRTEAFF
-	-	TRBV2	TRBJ2-3	TGTGCCAGCAGTGAAAGGGCCACAGATACGCAGTATTTT	CASSERATDTQYF
few	-	TRBV10-1	TRBJ2-3	TGCGCCACCTCAGACGTCCGGCGTGGTACGCAGTATTTT	CATSDVRRGTQYF
-	-	TRBV7-3	TRBJ2-3	TGTGCCAGCAGCTCCTTCGGGACCCCGAAGCAGACAGATACGCAGTATTTT	CASSSFGTPKQTDTQYF
-	TRBD1	TRBV7-9	TRBJ2-5	TGTGCCAGCAGCCTTCCAGGGGGCAGGGAGACCCAGTACTTC	CASSLPGGRETQYF
-	TRBD1	TRBV6-5	TRBJ1-2	TGTGCCAGCAGTTACCCCGGACAGGGGTTGAGTGGCTACACCTTC	CASSYPGQGLSGYTF
-	TRBD1	TRBV5-1	TRBJ2-5	TGCACCAGCAGCCCTACTCGACAGGGGCTAAGGTTACAAGAGACCCAGTACTTC	CTSSPTRQGLRLQETQYF
-	-	TRBV20-1	TRBJ2-5	TGCAGTGCTGGATACAGGGAATGGGAGACCCAGTACTTC	CSAGYREWETQYF
few	-	TRBV29-1	TRBJ1-2	TGCAGCGTTGTTTTGGGGGCATCCTATGGCTACACCTTC	CSVVLGASYGYTF
-	-	TRBV6-5	TRBJ1-2	TGTGCCAGCAGTACGCCCGAGGAGGATGGCTACACCTTC	CASSTPEEDGYTF